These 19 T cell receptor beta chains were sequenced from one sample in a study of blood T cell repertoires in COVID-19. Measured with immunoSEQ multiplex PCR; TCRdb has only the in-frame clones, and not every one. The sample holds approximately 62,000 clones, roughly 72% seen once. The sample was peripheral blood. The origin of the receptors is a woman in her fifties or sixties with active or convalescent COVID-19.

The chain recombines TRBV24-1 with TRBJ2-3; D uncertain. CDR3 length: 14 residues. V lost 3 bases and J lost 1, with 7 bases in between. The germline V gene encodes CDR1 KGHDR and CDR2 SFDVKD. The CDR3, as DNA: TGTGCCACCAGTGATGAGAGCCGCACAGATACGCAGTATTTT. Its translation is CATSDESRTDTQYF.

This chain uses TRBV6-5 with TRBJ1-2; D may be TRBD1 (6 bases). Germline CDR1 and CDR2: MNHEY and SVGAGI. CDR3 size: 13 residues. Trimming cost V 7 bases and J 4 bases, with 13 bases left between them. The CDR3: CASTRTDSYGYTF. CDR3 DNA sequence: TGTGCCAGCACCCGGACAGACTCCTATGGCTACACCTTC.

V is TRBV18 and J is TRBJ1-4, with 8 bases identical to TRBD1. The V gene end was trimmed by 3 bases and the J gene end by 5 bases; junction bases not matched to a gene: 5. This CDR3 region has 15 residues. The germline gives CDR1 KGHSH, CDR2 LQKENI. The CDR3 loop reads CASSPVGQGNEKLFF. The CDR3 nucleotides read TGTGCCAGCTCACCGGTCGGACAGGGAAATGAAAAACTGTTTTTT.

Here the CDR3 DNA reads TGTGCCAGCAGCCCATTTCTAGTGGATACGCAGTATTTT. Protein product: CASSPFLVDTQYF. This chain joins TRBV7-2 and TRBJ2-3, with D unclear. The CDR3 is 13 amino acids. Germline V gene sequence: CDR1 SGHTA, CDR2 FQGNSA. V lost 5 bases and J lost 6, with 12 bases in between.

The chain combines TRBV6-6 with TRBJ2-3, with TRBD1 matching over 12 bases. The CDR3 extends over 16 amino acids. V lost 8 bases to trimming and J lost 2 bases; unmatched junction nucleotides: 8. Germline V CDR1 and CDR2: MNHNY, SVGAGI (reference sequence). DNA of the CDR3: TGTGCCAGCTTCCGGGACAGGGGGCTCATCACAGATACGCAGTATTTT. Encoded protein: CASFRDRGLITDTQYF.

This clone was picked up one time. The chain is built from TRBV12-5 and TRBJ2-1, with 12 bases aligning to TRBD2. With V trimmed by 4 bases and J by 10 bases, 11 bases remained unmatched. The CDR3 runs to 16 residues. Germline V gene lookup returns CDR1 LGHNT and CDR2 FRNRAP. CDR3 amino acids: CASGSSPSGRAREQFF. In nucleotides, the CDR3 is TGTGCTAGTGGTTCCTCCCCTAGCGGGAGGGCCAGGGAGCAGTTCTTC.

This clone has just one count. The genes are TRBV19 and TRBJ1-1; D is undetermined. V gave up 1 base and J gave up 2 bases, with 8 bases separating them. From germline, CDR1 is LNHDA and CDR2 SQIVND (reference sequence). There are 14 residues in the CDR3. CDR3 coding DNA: TGTGCCAGTAGTATAGGTCGGGTTAACACTGAAGCTTTCTTT. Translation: CASSIGRVNTEAFF. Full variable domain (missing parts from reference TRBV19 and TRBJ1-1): DGGITQSPKYLFRKEGQNVTLSCEQNLNHDAMYWYRQDPGQGLRLIYYSQIVNDFQKGDIAEGYSVSREKKESFPLTVTSAQKNPTAFYLCASSIGRVNTEAFFGQGTRLTVV.

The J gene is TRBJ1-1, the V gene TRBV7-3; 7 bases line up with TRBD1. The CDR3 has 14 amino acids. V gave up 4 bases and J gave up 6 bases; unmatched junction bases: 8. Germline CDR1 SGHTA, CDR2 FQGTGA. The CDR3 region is CASSSGQVASEAFF. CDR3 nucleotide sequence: TGTGCCAGCAGCTCCGGACAGGTGGCTTCTGAAGCTTTCTTT.

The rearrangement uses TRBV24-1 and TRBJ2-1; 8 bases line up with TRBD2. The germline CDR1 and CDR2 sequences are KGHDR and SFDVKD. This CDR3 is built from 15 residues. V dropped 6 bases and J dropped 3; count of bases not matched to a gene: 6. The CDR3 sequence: CATSRRTSGYNEQFF. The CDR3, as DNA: TGTGCCACCAGTCGTCGTACTAGCGGCTACAATGAGCAGTTCTTC.

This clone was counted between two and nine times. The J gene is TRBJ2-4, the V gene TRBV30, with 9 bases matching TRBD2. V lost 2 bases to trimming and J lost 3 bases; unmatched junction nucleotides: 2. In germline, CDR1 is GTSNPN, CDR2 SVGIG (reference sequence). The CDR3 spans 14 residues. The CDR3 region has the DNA TGTGCCTGGAGTTCGACTAGCGGCAAAAACATTCAGTACTTC. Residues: CAWSSTSGKNIQYF.

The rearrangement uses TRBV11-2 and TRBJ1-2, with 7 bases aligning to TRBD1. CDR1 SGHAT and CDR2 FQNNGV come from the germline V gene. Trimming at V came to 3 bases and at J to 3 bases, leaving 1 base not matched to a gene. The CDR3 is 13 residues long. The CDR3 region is CASSFQGDYGYTF. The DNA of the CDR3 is TGTGCCAGCAGCTTTCAGGGGGACTATGGCTACACCTTC.

CDR3 nucleotide sequence: TGTGCCAGCAGCCCGGACAGGGGGTTAGAAGCTTTCTTT. Translated, it gives CASSPDRGLEAFF. The chain couples TRBV11-2 to TRBJ1-1; 10 positions match TRBD1. Germline V gene sequence: CDR1 SGHAT, CDR2 FQNNGV. There are 13 residues in the CDR3. The V gene end was trimmed by 5 bases and the J gene end by 8 bases; junction bases not matched to a gene: 5. The full variable domain, in which reference TRBV11-2 and TRBJ1-1 provide the parts outside the CDR3, is EAGVAQSPRYKIIEKRQSVAFWCNPISGHATLYWYQQILGQGPKLLIQFQNNGVVDDSQLPKDRFSAERLKGVDSTLKIQPAKLEDSAVYLCASSPDRGLEAFFGQGTRLTVV.

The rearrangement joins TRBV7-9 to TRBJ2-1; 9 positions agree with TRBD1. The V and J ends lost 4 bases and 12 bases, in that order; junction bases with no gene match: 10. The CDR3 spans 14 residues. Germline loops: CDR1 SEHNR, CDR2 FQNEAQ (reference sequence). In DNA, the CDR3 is TGTGCCAGCAGCTCCGACCGGACAGGGGATTTGCAGTTCTTC. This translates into CASSSDRTGDLQFF.

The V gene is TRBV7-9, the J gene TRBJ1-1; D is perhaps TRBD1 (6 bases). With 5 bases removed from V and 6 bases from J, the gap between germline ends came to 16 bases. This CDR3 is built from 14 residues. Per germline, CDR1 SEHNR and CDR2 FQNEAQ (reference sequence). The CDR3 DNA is TGTGCCAGCAGCCCTTTGTCGGGGGGCTCTGAAGCTTTCTTT. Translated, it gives CASSPLSGGSEAFF.

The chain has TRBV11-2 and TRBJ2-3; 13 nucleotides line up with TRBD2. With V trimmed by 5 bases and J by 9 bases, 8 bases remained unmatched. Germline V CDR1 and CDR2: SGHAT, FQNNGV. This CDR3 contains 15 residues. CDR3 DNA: TGTGCCAGCAGCGTCGGACTAGCGGGAGAAAGCACGCAGTATTTT. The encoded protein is CASSVGLAGESTQYF.

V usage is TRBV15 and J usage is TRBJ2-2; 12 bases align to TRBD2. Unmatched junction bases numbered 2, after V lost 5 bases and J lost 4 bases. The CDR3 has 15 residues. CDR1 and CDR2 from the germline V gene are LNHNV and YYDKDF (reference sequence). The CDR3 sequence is CATSGLAGLTGELFF. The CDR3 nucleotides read TGTGCCACCAGCGGACTAGCGGGACTCACCGGGGAGCTGTTTTTT.

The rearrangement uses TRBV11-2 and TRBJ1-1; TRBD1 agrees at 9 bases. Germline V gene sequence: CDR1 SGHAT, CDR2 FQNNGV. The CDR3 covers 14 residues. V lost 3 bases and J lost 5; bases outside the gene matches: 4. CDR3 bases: TGTGCCAGCAGCTTCTCGGACAGGGGAACTGAAGCTTTCTTT. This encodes CASSFSDRGTEAFF.

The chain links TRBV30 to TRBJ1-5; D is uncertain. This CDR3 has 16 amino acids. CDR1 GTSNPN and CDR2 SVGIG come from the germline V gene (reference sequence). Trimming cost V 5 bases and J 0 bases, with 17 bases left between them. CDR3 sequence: CAWCFTRAHSNQPQHF. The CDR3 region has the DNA TGTGCCTGGTGTTTCACTAGGGCGCATAGCAATCAGCCCCAGCATTTT.

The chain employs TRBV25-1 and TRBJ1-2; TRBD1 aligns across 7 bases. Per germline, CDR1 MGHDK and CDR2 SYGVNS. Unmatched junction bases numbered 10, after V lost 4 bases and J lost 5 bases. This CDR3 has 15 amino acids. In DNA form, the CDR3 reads TGTGCCAGCAGTGGGGGTCACAGGGGACGATATGGCTACACCTTC. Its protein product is CASSGGHRGRYGYTF.